A selection of T cell receptor beta chains follows, all from one sample in a study of T-cell reconstitution after alpha-beta-depleted transplantation in children. One entry per CDR3 protein, called by TCRdb with MiXCR from the PCR reads. This table has hundreds of thousands of distinct CDR3 sequences, around 7.1% appearing once. The input for sequencing was peripheral blood, taken 360 days after TCRalphabeta/CD19-depleted stem cell transplant. These receptors were taken from a female patient younger than 10 who had a stem cell transplant for Fanconi anemia, so the T cells may come from the graft donor. CDR3s include the opening cysteine and the closing phenylalanine or tryptophan. D genes are given only for firm matches. Where a row states a size, it is once, few, many or the class of an expanded clone; other rows omit it.

clone_size: many
d_call: -
v_call: TRBV28
j_call: TRBJ1-1
cdr3_nt: TGTGCCAGCACTGAACATGGGGATTACACTGAAGCTTTCTTT
cdr3_aa: CASTEHGDYTEAFF

clone_size: many
d_call: -
v_call: TRBV12-3/TRBV12-4
j_call: TRBJ2-1
cdr3_nt: TGTGCCAGCTGGAGCTTGGGAGTCAATGAGCAGTTCTTC
cdr3_aa: CASWSLGVNEQFF

clone_size: -
d_call: TRBD2
v_call: TRBV6-1
j_call: TRBJ2-1
cdr3_nt: TGTGCCAGCATGTGGGGACTAGCGGGGGTGGTGGAGCAGTTCTTC
cdr3_aa: CASMWGLAGVVEQFF

clone_size: few
d_call: -
v_call: TRBV10-1
j_call: TRBJ2-2
cdr3_nt: TGCGCCAGCAGTGAATCGCCATTCGCGAACACCGGGGAGCTGTTTTTT
cdr3_aa: CASSESPFANTGELFF

clone_size: many
d_call: TRBD2
v_call: TRBV20-1
j_call: TRBJ2-3
cdr3_nt: TGCAGTGCTAGAGAACTAGCGGGGGGAAGCACAGATACGCAGTATTTT
cdr3_aa: CSARELAGGSTDTQYF

clone_size: many
d_call: TRBD1
v_call: TRBV27
j_call: TRBJ2-7
cdr3_nt: TGTGCCAGCAGTGCACAACAGGGGTCAAGGGAGCAGTACTTC
cdr3_aa: CASSAQQGSREQYF

clone_size: many
d_call: -
v_call: TRBV3-1
j_call: TRBJ2-2
cdr3_nt: TGTGCCAGCAGCGAGCACGGATCTAGAAGCGGCACCGGGGAGCTGTTTTTT
cdr3_aa: CASSEHGSRSGTGELFF

clone_size: few
d_call: TRBD2
v_call: TRBV20-1
j_call: TRBJ2-7
cdr3_nt: TGCAGACTAGCGGGAGGGCCCTACGAGCAGTACTTC
cdr3_aa: CRLAGGPYEQYF

clone_size: many
d_call: -
v_call: TRBV4-2
j_call: TRBJ2-2
cdr3_nt: TGTGCCAGCAGCCAAGAGGGGCGCCAGATTTCTTTCCCCGGGGAGCTGTTTTTT
cdr3_aa: CASSQEGRQISFPGELFF

clone_size: many
d_call: -
v_call: TRBV12-3/TRBV12-4
j_call: TRBJ2-5
cdr3_nt: TGTGCCAGCAGTTTAGTTGGCAGACCTGGGACCCAGTACTTC
cdr3_aa: CASSLVGRPGTQYF

clone_size: many
d_call: -
v_call: TRBV12-3/TRBV12-4
j_call: TRBJ1-6
cdr3_nt: TGTGCCAGCAGTCTGGCAACCGGGCAGGGAGGTTCACCCCTCCACTTT
cdr3_aa: CASSLATGQGGSPLHF

clone_size: -
d_call: -
v_call: TRBV5-1
j_call: TRBJ1-2
cdr3_nt: TGCGCCAGCAGCGAAGTTCGGGAGGCCAGAATCCGGGGCTACACCTTC
cdr3_aa: CASSEVREARIRGYTF

clone_size: many
d_call: TRBD2
v_call: TRBV7-8
j_call: TRBJ2-1
cdr3_nt: TGTGCCAGCAGCTACCTCGCCTCGGTGGCTAGCGGGAGAGGTGAGCAGTTCTTC
cdr3_aa: CASSYLASVASGRGEQFF

clone_size: many
d_call: -
v_call: TRBV12-3/TRBV12-4
j_call: TRBJ2-1
cdr3_nt: TGTGCCAGTACCGGGACACTGAATTACAATGAGCAGTTCTTC
cdr3_aa: CASTGTLNYNEQFF

clone_size: few
d_call: -
v_call: TRBV28
j_call: TRBJ1-1
cdr3_nt: TGTGCCAGCAGTTGGGGACTCCGGAACACTGAAGCTTTCTTT
cdr3_aa: CASSWGLRNTEAFF

clone_size: -
d_call: -
v_call: TRBV30
j_call: TRBJ1-1
cdr3_nt: TGTGCCTGGAGTAAGGGGCAGGCCACTGAAGCTTTCTTT
cdr3_aa: CAWSKGQATEAFF

clone_size: many
d_call: TRBD1
v_call: TRBV27
j_call: TRBJ2-7
cdr3_nt: TGTGCCAGCAGTTTTCAGGGGGCCCCCTACGAGCAGTACTTC
cdr3_aa: CASSFQGAPYEQYF

clone_size: many
d_call: -
v_call: TRBV28
j_call: TRBJ2-3
cdr3_nt: TGTGCCAGCAACGGAGGGGTCTCGCAGTATTTT
cdr3_aa: CASNGGVSQYF